This T cell receptor beta chain was sequenced in a study of OX40 agonist ivuxolimab in advanced cancers. Study-wide context: Three patients responded partially, comprising one with hepatocellular carcinoma and two with cutaneous melanoma. Study-level points and caveats: Both CD4+ and CD8+ T cell populations in blood had undergone clonal expansion by week 6 at 0.1 to 3.0 mg/kg. Some nonresponders additionally presented with little normalized T-cell clonal expansion.

Data came from immunoSEQ multiplex PCR; TCRdb stores just in-frame clones and leaves some out. The data show about 37,000 clones, with roughly 91% seen just once and roughly 0.53% held by the top ten. The germline gives CDR1 KGHSH, CDR2 LQKENI. The germline V and J ends were trimmed by 6 bases and 5 bases, with 11 bases remaining between them. The CDR3 covers 13 residues. Notes on this clone: The antigen remains undetermined.

Sample: CD4+ or CD8+ T cells sorted from blood, taken in a trial of the OX40 agonist ivuxolimab. This rearrangement joins TRBV18 to TRBJ1-5, with a weak D call TRBD1 (5 bases). The source of this sequence is an adult with an advanced solid tumor such as melanoma, head and neck, liver or kidney cancer. CDR3 in DNA: TGTGCCAGCTCTTTACAGGCAGATCAGCCCCAGCATTTT. Translation: CASSLQADQPQHF.